This T cell receptor beta chain was sequenced in a study of cytomegalovirus exposure and HLA in healthy donors. Overall study results and limits: Cytomegalovirus association was listed for approximately 160 TCR beta chains.

This CDR3 comprises 14 residues. The germline gives CDR1 SEHNR, CDR2 FQNEAQ (reference sequence). PCR employed 60 Vbeta and 13 Jbeta primers. Sequenced by immunoSEQ multiplex PCR; TCRdb stores in-frame clones only, minus some. The sample has about 130,000 clones; roughly 80% are singletons. Concerning this clone: Its antigen is as yet unknown. Mismatch with germline at one junction end may stem from a read error.

The chain combines TRBV7-9 with TRBJ2-1, with TRBD2 identical over 11 bases. The material sequenced was PBMCs. This sequence was found in a young man in good health and CMV-seropositive. As DNA, the CDR3 is TGTTCCAGCAGGAGCGGGACTAGCGGAGGAGAGCAGTTCTTC. Amino acids: CSSRSGTSGGEQFF.